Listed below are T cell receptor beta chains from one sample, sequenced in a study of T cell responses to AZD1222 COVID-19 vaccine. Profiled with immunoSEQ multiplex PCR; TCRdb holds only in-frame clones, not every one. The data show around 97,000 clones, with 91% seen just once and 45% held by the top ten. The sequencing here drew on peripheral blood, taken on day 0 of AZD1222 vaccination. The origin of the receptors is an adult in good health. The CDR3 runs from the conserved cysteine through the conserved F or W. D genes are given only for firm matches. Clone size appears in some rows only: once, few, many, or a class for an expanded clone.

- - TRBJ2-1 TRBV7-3 CASSLTREGEQFF TGTGCCAGCAGCCTAACGAGGGAAGGTGAGCAGTTCTTC
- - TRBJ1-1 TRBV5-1 CASSWTLNTEAFF TGCGCCAGCAGCTGGACATTGAACACTGAAGCTTTCTTT
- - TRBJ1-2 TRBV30 CAWSVSRGGGYTF TGTGCCTGGAGTGTAAGCAGGGGAGGAGGCTACACCTTC
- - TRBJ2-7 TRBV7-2 CASSLPPRYEQYF TGTGCCAGCAGCTTACCTCCACGGTACGAGCAGTACTTC
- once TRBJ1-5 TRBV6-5 CASREKGHSNQPQHF TGTGCCAGCCGAGAAAAGGGTCATAGCAATCAGCCCCAGCATTTT
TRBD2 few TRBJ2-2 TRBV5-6 CASSLARLAGEYTGELFF TGTGCCAGCAGCTTGGCCAGATTAGCGGGAGAGTACACCGGGGAGCTGTTTTTT
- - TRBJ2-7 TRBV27 CATTLGRPSSYEQYF TGTGCCACCACCCTGGGGCGCCCGAGCTCCTACGAGCAGTACTTC
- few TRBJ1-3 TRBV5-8 CASSFGSGNTIYF TGTGCCAGCAGCTTTGGGTCAGGAAACACCATATATTTT
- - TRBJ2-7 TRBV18 CASSPRSNEQYF TGTGCCAGCTCACCAAGGAGTAACGAGCAGTACTTC
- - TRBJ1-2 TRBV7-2 CASSPYDDYGYTF TGTGCCAGCAGCCCGTATGACGACTATGGCTACACCTTC
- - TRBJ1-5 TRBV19 CASRTVGRDFNQPQHF TGTGCCAGTAGGACGGTGGGGAGAGATTTCAATCAGCCCCAGCATTTT
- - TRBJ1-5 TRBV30 CAWSVTDYSNQPQHF TGTGCCTGGAGTGTAACCGACTATAGCAATCAGCCCCAGCATTTT
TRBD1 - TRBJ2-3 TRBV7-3 CASSAGTGGTDTQYF TGTGCCAGCAGCGCAGGGACAGGGGGCACAGATACGCAGTATTTT
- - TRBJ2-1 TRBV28 CASSPRYNEQFF TGTGCCAGCAGTCCTAGATACAATGAGCAGTTCTTC
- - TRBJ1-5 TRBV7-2 CASSSVGTPNQPQHF TGTGCCAGCAGCTCCGTCGGGACCCCAAATCAGCCCCAGCATTTT
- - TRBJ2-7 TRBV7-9 CASSYPGTYEQYF TGTGCCAGCAGCTACCCCGGGACTTACGAGCAGTACTTC
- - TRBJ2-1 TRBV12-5 CASGLSLYNEQFF TGTGCTAGTGGGCTGAGTCTCTACAATGAGCAGTTCTTC
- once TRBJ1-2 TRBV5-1 CASSLSDMRGYTF TGCGCCAGCAGCCTCTCAGACATGCGGGGCTACACCTTC
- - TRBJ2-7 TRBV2 CASSDQLGSYEQYF TGTGCCAGCAGTGACCAGCTAGGGAGCTACGAGCAGTACTTC
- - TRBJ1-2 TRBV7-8 CASSPPHGFGRQGNYGYTF TGTGCCAGCAGCCCCCCCCACGGTTTTGGGCGGCAGGGGAACTATGGCTACACCTTC
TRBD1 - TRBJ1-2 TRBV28 CASSLFSLTGQVYGYTF TGTGCCAGCAGTTTGTTTTCTTTGACGGGACAGGTGTATGGCTACACCTTC
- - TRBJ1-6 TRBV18 CASSPSSYNSPLHF TGTGCCAGCTCACCCAGCTCCTATAATTCACCCCTCCACTTT
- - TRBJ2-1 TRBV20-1 CSAKRDEQFF TGCAGTGCCAAGCGTGATGAGCAGTTCTTC
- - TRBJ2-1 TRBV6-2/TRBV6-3 CASSRGGGNSYNEQFF TGTGCCAGCAGCCGTGGAGGCGGGAACTCCTACAATGAGCAGTTCTTC
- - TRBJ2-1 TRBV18 CASSGAGRSANEQFF TGTGCCAGCTCAGGTGCAGGAAGATCTGCCAATGAGCAGTTCTTC
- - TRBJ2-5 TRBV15 CATSREGRSGGETQYF TGTGCCACCAGCAGAGAGGGCCGATCTGGCGGGGAGACCCAGTACTTC
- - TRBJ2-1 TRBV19 CASSSLGEPYNEQFF TGTGCCAGTAGCTCCCTGGGAGAGCCCTACAATGAGCAGTTCTTC
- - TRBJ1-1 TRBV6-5 CASSRSGSMNTEAFF TGTGCCAGCAGTAGGTCGGGGAGTATGAACACTGAAGCTTTCTTT
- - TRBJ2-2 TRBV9 CASSVERDAGELFF TGTGCCAGCAGCGTAGAAAGGGATGCCGGGGAGCTGTTTTTT
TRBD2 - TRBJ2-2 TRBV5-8 CASSLWGRARGELFF TGTGCCAGCAGCTTATGGGGGAGGGCCCGCGGGGAGCTGTTTTTT
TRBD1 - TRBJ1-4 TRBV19 CASSTGTGANEKLFF TGTGCCAGTAGTACGGGGACAGGGGCTAATGAAAAACTGTTTTTT
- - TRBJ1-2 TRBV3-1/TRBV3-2 CASSPIRTGSGYGYTF TGTGCCAGCAGCCCAATCAGGACCGGTAGTGGGTATGGCTACACCTTC
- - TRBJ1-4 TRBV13 CASSIGSGGIKLFF TGTGCCAGCAGCATCGGTTCGGGGGGAATCAAACTGTTTTTT
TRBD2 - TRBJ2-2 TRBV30 CAWSVVAGGPNTGELFF TGTGCCTGGAGTGTTGTGGCGGGAGGGCCCAACACCGGGGAGCTGTTTTTT
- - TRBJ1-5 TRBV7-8 CASSQGANNQPQHF TGTGCCAGCAGCCAAGGGGCCAACAATCAGCCCCAGCATTTT
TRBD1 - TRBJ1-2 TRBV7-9 CASSNRDRVWGYTF TGTGCCAGCAGCAACCGGGACAGGGTATGGGGCTACACCTTC
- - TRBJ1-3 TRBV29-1 CSVRELTGRRGNTIYF TGCAGCGTGAGGGAATTGACAGGTCGCCGGGGAAACACCATATATTTT
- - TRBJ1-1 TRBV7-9 CASTNPTRLGTEAFF TGTGCCAGCACCAACCCTACACGGCTAGGGACTGAAGCTTTCTTT
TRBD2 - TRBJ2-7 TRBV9 CASSAGGLAMGYEQYF TGTGCCAGCAGCGCCGGGGGACTAGCTATGGGGTACGAGCAGTACTTC
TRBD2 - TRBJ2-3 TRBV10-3 CAIRTSAGTDTQYF TGTGCCATACGGACTAGCGCTGGAACAGATACGCAGTATTTT
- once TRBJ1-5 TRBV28 CASSLWGMGGNQPQHF TGTGCCAGCAGTTTATGGGGTATGGGGGGCAATCAGCCCCAGCATTTT
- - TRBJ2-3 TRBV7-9 CASSLALGGTDTQYF TGTGCCAGCAGCTTAGCGCTAGGGGGCACAGATACGCAGTATTTT